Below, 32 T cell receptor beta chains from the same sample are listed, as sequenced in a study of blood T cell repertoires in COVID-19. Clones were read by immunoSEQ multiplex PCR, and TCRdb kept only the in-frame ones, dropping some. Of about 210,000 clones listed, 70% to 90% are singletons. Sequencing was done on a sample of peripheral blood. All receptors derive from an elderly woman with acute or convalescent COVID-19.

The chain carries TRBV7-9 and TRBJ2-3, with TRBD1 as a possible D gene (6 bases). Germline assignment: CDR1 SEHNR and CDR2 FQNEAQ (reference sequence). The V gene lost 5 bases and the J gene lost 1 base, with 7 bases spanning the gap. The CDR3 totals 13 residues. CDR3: CASSRTGTDTQYF. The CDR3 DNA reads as TGTGCCAGCAGCCGGACAGGCACAGATACGCAGTATTTT.

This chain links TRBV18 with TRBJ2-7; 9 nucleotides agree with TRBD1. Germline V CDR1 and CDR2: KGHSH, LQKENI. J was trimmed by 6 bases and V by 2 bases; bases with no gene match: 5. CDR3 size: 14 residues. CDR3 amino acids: CASSPSGQGSEQYF. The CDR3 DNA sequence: TGTGCCAGCTCACCATCGGGACAGGGATCCGAGCAGTACTTC.

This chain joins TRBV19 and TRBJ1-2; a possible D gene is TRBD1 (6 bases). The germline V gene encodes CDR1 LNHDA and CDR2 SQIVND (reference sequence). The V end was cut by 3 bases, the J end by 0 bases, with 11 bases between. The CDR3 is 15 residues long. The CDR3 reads CASSIIGTTNYGYTF. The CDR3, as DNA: TGTGCCAGTAGTATCATAGGGACAACTAACTATGGCTACACCTTC.

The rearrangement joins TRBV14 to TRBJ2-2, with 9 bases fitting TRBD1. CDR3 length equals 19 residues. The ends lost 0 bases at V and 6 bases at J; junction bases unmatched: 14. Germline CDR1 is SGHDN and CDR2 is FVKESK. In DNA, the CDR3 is TGTGCCAGCAGCCAAGATTTACGACAGGGGGGGACAAGCGCCGGGGAGCTGTTTTTT. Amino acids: CASSQDLRQGGTSAGELFF.

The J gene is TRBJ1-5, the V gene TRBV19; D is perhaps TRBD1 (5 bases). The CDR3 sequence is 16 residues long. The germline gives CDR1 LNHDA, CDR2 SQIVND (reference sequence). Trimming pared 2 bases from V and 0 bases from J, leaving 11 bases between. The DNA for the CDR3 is TGTGCCAGTAGTATATACAAGGGGTATAGCAATCAGCCCCAGCATTTT. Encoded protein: CASSIYKGYSNQPQHF.

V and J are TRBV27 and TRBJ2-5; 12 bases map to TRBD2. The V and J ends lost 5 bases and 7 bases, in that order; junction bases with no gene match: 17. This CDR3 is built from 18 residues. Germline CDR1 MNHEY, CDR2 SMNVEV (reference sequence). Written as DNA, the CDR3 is TGTGCCAGCAGTCCTGCCCGATCCCTAGCGGGAGGGCCGGTGACCCAGTACTTC. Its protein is CASSPARSLAGGPVTQYF.

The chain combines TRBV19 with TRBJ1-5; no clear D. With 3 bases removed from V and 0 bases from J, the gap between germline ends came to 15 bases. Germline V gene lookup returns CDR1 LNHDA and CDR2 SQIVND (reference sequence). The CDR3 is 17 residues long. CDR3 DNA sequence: TGTGCCAGTAGTATTCTACTTGGCAGCGGTAGCAATCAGCCCCAGCATTTT. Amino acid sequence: CASSILLGSGSNQPQHF.

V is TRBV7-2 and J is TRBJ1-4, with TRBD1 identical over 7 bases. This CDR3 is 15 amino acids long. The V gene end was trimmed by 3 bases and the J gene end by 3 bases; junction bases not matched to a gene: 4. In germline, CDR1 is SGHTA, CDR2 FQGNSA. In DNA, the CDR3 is TGTGCCAGCAGCTTTTCGGGACAGCCTAATGAAAAACTGTTTTTT. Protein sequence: CASSFSGQPNEKLFF.

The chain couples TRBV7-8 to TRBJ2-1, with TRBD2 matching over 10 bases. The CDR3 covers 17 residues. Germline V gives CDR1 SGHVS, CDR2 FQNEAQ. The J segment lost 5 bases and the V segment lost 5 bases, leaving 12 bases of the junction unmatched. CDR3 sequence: CASSQTQSSGSHNEQFF. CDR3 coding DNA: TGTGCCAGCAGCCAAACCCAATCTAGCGGGAGTCACAATGAGCAGTTCTTC.

In DNA, the CDR3 is TGTGCCACCAGCAGGGCAGGACAGGGGCAGTACGAGCAGTACTTC. This sequence encodes CATSRAGQGQYEQYF. The chain links TRBV15 to TRBJ2-7, with TRBD1 matching 9 bases. Germline values: CDR1 LNHNV, CDR2 YYDKDF (reference sequence). V trimming: 3 bases; J trimming: 4 bases; junction bases outside the gene matches: 7. This CDR3 is built from 15 residues.

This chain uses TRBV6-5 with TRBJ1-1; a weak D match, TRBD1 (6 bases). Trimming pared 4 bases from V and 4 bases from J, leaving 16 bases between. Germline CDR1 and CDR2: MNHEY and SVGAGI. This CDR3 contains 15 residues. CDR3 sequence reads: CASSSVGRGGTEAFF. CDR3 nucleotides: TGTGCCAGCAGTTCGGTGGGGAGGGGGGGCACTGAAGCTTTCTTT.

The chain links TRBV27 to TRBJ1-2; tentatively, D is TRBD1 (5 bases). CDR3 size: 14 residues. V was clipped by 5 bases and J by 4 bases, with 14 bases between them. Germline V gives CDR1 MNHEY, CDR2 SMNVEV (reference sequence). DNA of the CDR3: TGTGCCAGCAGTCCCCGGGTGGGGGGCTATGGCTACACCTTC. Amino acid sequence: CASSPRVGGYGYTF.

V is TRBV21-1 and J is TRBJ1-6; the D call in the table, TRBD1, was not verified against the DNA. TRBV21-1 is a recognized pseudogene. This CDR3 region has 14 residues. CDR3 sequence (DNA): TGTGCCAGCGAAATGGACAGAAATAATTCACCCCTCCACTTT. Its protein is CASEMDRNNSPLHF.

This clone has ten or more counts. CDR3: CAWSVSGYEQYF. CDR3 nucleotide sequence: TGTGCCTGGAGTGTTTCAGGTTACGAGCAGTACTTC. This rearrangement joins TRBV30 to TRBJ2-7; unclear D gene. V was pared by 0 bases and J by 4 bases, with 7 bases between. Germline lookup yields CDR1 GTSNPN and CDR2 SVGIG (reference sequence). CDR3 size: 12 residues.

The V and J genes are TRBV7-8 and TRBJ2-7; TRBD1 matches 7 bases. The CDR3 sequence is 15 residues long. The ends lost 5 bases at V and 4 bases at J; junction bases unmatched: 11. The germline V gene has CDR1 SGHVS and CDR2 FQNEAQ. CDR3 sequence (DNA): TGTGCCAGCAGCCGAGTACGGGACAGCCGTTACGAGCAGTACTTC. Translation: CASSRVRDSRYEQYF.

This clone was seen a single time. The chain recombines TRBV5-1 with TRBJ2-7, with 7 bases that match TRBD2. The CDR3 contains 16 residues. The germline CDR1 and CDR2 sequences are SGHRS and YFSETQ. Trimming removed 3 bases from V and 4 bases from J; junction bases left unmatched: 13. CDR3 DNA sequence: TGCGCCAGCAGCTCACTCCCTAGCGGTCCCGAGTACGAGCAGTACTTC. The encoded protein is CASSSLPSGPEYEQYF. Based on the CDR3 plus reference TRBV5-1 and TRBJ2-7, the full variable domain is KAGVTQTPRYLIKTRGQQVTLSCSPISGHRSVSWYQQTPGQGLQFLFEYFSETQRNKGNFPGRFSGRQFSNSRSEMNVSTLELGDSALYLCASSSLPSGPEYEQYFGPGTRLTVT.

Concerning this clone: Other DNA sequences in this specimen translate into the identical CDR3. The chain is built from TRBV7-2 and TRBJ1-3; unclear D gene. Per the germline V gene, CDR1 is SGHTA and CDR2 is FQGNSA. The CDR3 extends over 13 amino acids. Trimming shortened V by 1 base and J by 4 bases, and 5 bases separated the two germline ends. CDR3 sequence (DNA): TGTGCCAGCAGCTTAGGCCGGGGAAACACCATATATTTT. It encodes CASSLGRGNTIYF.

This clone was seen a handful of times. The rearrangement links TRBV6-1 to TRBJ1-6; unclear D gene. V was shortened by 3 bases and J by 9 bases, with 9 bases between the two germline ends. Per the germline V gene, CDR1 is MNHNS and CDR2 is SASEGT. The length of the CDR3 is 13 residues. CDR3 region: CASSEIRVSPLHF. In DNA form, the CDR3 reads TGTGCCAGCAGTGAGATCCGCGTTTCACCCCTCCACTTT.

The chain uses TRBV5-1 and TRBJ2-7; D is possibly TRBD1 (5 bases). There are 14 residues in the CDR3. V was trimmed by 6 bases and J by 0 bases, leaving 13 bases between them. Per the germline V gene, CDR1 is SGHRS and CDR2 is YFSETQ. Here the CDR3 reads CASTPTANSYEQYF. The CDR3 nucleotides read TGCGCCAGCACCCCGACAGCGAACTCCTACGAGCAGTACTTC.

The DNA of the CDR3 is TGTGCCAGCAGTACCAGACTAGCGGGAGACACAGATACGCAGTATTTT. Translating it yields CASSTRLAGDTDTQYF. V gene TRBV7-2 combines with J gene TRBJ2-3, with 12 positions matching TRBD2. CDR3 size: 16 residues. The germline V gene encodes CDR1 SGHTA and CDR2 FQGNSA. After removal of 6 bases from V and 2 bases from J, the junction contained 6 bases not matched to a gene.

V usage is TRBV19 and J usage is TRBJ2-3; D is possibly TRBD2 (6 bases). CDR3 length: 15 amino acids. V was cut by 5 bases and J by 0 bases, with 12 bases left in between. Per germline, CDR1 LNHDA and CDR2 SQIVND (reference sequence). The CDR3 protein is CASSPPSASTDTQYF. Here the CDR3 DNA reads TGTGCCAGTAGTCCGCCTAGCGCCAGCACAGATACGCAGTATTTT.

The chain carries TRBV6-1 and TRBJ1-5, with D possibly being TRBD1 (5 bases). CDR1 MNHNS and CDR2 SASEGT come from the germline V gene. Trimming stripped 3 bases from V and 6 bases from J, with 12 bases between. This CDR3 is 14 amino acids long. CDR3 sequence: CASSEQGFGQPQHF. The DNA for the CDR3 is TGTGCCAGCAGTGAGCAGGGTTTTGGTCAGCCCCAGCATTTT.

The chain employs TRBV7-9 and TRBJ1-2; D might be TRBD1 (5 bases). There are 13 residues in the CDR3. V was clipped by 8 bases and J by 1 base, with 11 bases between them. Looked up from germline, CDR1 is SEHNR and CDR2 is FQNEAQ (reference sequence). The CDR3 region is CASQGLNNYGYTF. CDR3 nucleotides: TGTGCCAGCCAGGGACTAAATAACTATGGCTACACCTTC.

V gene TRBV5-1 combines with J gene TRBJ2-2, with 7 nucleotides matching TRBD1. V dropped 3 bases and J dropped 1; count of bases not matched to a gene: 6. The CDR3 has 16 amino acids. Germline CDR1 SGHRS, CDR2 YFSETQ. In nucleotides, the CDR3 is TGCGCCAGCAGCTACTCCGGGACAGTGAACACCGGGGAGCTGTTTTTT. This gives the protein CASSYSGTVNTGELFF.

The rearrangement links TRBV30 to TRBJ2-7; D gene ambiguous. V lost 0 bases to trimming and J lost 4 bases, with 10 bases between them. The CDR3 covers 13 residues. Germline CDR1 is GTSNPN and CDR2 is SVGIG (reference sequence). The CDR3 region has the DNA TGTGCCTGGAGTGTTCCCCCCTTATACGAGCAGTACTTC. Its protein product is CAWSVPPLYEQYF.

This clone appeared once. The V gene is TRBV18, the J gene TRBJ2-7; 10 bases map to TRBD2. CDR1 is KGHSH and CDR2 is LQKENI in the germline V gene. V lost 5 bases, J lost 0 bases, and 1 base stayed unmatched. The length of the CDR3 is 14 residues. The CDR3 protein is CASSIAGGSYEQYF. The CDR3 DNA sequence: TGTGCCAGCTCAATAGCGGGAGGCTCCTACGAGCAGTACTTC. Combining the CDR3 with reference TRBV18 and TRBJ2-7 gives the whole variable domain NAGVMQNPRHLVRRRGQEARLRCSPMKGHSHVYWYRQLPEEGLKFMVYLQKENIIDESGMPKERFSAEFPKEGPSILRIQQVVRGDSAAYFCASSIAGGSYEQYFGPGTRLTVT.

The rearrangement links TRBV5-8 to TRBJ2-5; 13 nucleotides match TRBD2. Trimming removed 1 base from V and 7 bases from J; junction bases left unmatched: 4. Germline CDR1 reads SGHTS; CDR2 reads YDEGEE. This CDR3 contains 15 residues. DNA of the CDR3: TGTGCCAGCAGCTTGACTAGCGGGAGGGCCGGGACCCAGTACTTC. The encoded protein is CASSLTSGRAGTQYF.

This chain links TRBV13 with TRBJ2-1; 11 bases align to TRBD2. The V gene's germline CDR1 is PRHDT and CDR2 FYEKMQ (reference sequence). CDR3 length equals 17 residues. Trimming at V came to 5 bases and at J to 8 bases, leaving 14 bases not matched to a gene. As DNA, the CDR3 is TGTGCCAGCAGCCAGATAGCGGGAGGGCCCAGTACACATGAGCAGTTCTTC. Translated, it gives CASSQIAGGPSTHEQFF.

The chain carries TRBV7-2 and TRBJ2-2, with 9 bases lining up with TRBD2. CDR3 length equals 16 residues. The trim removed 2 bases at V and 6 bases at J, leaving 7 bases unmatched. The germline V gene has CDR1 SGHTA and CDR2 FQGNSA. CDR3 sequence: CASSLFSGSNAGELFF. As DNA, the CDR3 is TGTGCCAGCAGCTTATTTAGCGGGAGTAATGCCGGGGAGCTGTTTTTT.

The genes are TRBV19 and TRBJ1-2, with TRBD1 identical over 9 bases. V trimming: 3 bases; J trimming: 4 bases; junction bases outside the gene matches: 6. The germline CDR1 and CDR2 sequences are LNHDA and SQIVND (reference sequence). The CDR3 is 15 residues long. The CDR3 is CASSIRDRVSYGYTF. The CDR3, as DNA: TGTGCCAGTAGTATCCGGGACAGGGTGTCCTATGGCTACACCTTC.

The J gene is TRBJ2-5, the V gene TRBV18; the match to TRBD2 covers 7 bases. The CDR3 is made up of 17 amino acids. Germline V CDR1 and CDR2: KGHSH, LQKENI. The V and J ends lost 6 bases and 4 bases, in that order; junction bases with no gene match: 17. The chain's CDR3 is CASSAGTTLIQGETQYF. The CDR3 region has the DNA TGTGCCAGCTCTGCCGGGACTACGCTTATCCAGGGAGAGACCCAGTACTTC.

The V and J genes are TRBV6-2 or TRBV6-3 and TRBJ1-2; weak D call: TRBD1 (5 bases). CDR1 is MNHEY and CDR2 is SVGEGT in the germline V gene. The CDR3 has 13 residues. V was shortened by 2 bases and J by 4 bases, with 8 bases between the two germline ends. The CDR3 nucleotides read TGTGCCAGCAGTTACAAGGGGCCCTATGGCTACACCTTC. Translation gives CASSYKGPYGYTF.